These T cell receptor beta chains were read from a single sample in a study of shared clonotypes between healthy human individuals. The repertoire was sequenced with immunoSEQ multiplex PCR; TCRdb's copy has only in-frame clones and lacks some. The sample includes 190,000 or so clones, approximately 70% of them seen just once. Material: memory CD4+ T cells sorted from blood. The receptors derive from a man aged 25 to 40 in good health. Each CDR3 is given with its conserved first and last residue. D genes are given only for firm matches. Clone sizes are given selectively: once, few, many, or a class where the clone is expanded.

TRBV12-5	NA	TRBJ1-2	NA	TGTGCTAGTGGTTTGGTACCGGGGGTAAGCTATGGCTACACCTTC	CASGLVPGVSYGYTF
TRBV7-3	NA	TRBJ2-1	NA	TGTGCCAGCAGCTTAACGTCCGCCAATGAGCAGTTCTTC	CASSLTSANEQFF
TRBV11-3	NA	TRBJ1-2	NA	TGTGCCAGCAGCCCACACCCCGGCACCACGGCGGGCTACACCTTC	CASSPHPGTTAGYTF
TRBV7-2	TRBD1	TRBJ2-7	NA	TGTGCCAGCACAAGGACAGGGATCTCCTACGAGCAGTACTTC	CASTRTGISYEQYF
TRBV2	TRBD2	TRBJ2-7	NA	TGTGCCAGCAGCCCGAGGGGGACTAGCGGGTCCCCTTTCCCTACCTACGAGCAGTACTTC	CASSPRGTSGSPFPTYEQYF
TRBV10-1	NA	TRBJ2-3	NA	TGCGCCAGCAGTGGAGTGGCAGATACGCAGTATTTT	CASSGVADTQYF
TRBV4-3	NA	TRBJ1-1	few	TGCGCCAGCAGCGTAGGGCAGGGAGACACTGAAGCTTTCTTT	CASSVGQGDTEAFF
TRBV2	NA	TRBJ2-7	once	TGTGCCAGCACCAACCCCTACGAGCAGTACTTC	CASTNPYEQYF
TRBV18	TRBD2	TRBJ2-7	NA	TGTGCCAGCTCACCGACTAGCGGGAGAGATTCCGAGCAGTACTTC	CASSPTSGRDSEQYF
TRBV18	TRBD2	TRBJ2-3	NA	TGTGCCAGCTCATCACTAGCGGGAGCAGATACGCAGTATTTT	CASSSLAGADTQYF
TRBV19	NA	TRBJ1-2	NA	TGTGCCAGTACTGTTTATGGATCCCCCCAAACCCCGTACGGCTACACCTTC	CASTVYGSPQTPYGYTF
TRBV10-1	TRBD1	TRBJ2-1	few	TGCGCCAGCAGCGCCAATAAGGGGGGACAGGGGGCCAATGAGCAGTTCTTC	CASSANKGGQGANEQFF
TRBV28	NA	TRBJ1-2	NA	TGTGCCACCACGGGTGGAGACAGACACTATGGCTACACCTTC	CATTGGDRHYGYTF
TRBV18	NA	TRBJ2-7	NA	TGTGCCAGCTCACCATGGGCAGGGGACGGGGACGAGCAGTACTTC	CASSPWAGDGDEQYF
TRBV9	TRBD1	TRBJ2-1	NA	TGTGCCAGCAGCGTAGAAGAAGACAGGGGGAATGAGCAGTTCTTC	CASSVEEDRGNEQFF
TRBV28	TRBD1	TRBJ2-7	once	TGTGCCAGCAGTACCGGGACAGGGTCCTACGAGCAGTACTTC	CASSTGTGSYEQYF
TRBV6-5	NA	TRBJ1-5	NA	TGTGCCAGCAGTCCCAGCGGGGGGAGAAATCAGCCCCAGCATTTT	CASSPSGGRNQPQHF
TRBV14	TRBD1	TRBJ1-4	NA	TGTGCCAGCAGCCAAGGACTGGCAGGGGGCAATGAAAAACTGTTTTTT	CASSQGLAGGNEKLFF
TRBV4-2	NA	TRBJ1-5	NA	TGTGCCAGCAGCCAAGATCCTTCCGGGGGCTATGCGGATCAGCCCCAGCATTTT	CASSQDPSGGYADQPQHF
TRBV7-9	TRBD2	TRBJ2-1	few	TGTGCCAGCAGCCTGGGACTAGCGGGACGCGATGAGCAGTTCTTC	CASSLGLAGRDEQFF
TRBV5-6	TRBD1	TRBJ1-2	once	TGTGCCAGCAGCTTGGCCGGGGGACAGATCATGAAGGACTATGGCTACACCTTC	CASSLAGGQIMKDYGYTF
TRBV18	NA	TRBJ1-3	NA	TGTGCCAGCTCACCAAGAATTGCTGGGGGGGTCCCCTCTGGAAACACCATATATTTT	CASSPRIAGGVPSGNTIYF
TRBV28	NA	TRBJ2-7	once	TGTGCCAGCAGTTTATCGCAGGGGAACACCTACGAGCAGTACTTC	CASSLSQGNTYEQYF
TRBV28	TRBD1	TRBJ2-7	NA	TGTGCCAGCAGTAAGACAGGGGATAGCTACGAGCAGTACTTC	CASSKTGDSYEQYF
TRBV6-5	NA	TRBJ2-7	NA	TGTGCCAGCAGTTACCTGACTAGCTACGAGCAGTACTTC	CASSYLTSYEQYF
TRBV5-1	NA	TRBJ2-2	NA	TGCGCCAGCAGCGGCTGGGGGGCTAACACCGGGGAGCTGTTTTTT	CASSGWGANTGELFF
TRBV4-3	NA	TRBJ1-2	NA	TGCGCCAGCAGCCAAGAATTGCCGGACATCAATACCTATGGCTACACCTTC	CASSQELPDINTYGYTF
TRBV2	NA	TRBJ2-2	NA	TGTGCCAGCAGCCTCGGGGGATTGGGCGGGGTCACCGGGGAGCTGTTTTTT	CASSLGGLGGVTGELFF
TRBV5-1	NA	TRBJ2-1	NA	TGCGCCAGCAACAAACAGGGGACTGGGGCGTACAATGAGCAGTTCTTC	CASNKQGTGAYNEQFF
TRBV29-1	TRBD1	TRBJ2-7	once	TGCAGCGTTGGTCCCTTTGACAGGGCCAACGAGCAGTACTTC	CSVGPFDRANEQYF
TRBV30	NA	TRBJ1-1	NA	TGTGCCTGGAGTGTCGACCTGAACACTGAAGCTTTCTTT	CAWSVDLNTEAFF
TRBV6-6	TRBD1	TRBJ2-7	few	TGTGCCAGCAGTTTGACAGGGGTGGGCTACGAGCAGTACTTC	CASSLTGVGYEQYF
TRBV20-1	NA	TRBJ1-1	NA	TGCAGTGCTAGAGGACAGCCTGAAGCTTTCTTT	CSARGQPEAFF